The 6 T cell receptor beta chains below were found in one sample sequenced in a study of beta chain features in type 1 diabetes. Sequencing targeted expressed TCRB transcripts, as all isolated RNA had been reverse transcribed. Measured with immunoSEQ multiplex PCR; TCRdb has only the in-frame clones, and not every one. The sample lists under 300,000 clones, roughly 11% occurring once. Study findings and constraints: A moderate, significant TCRB CDR3 shortening appeared in type 1 diabetes across four CD4+ subsets.

No cognate antigen is known for these TCRs. The sample was naive CD4+ T cells from blood. These receptors were collected from a man aged 25 to 40 with type 1 diabetes.

The chain combines TRBV29-1 with TRBJ2-1; 12 nucleotides line up with TRBD2. The germline gives CDR1 SQVTM, CDR2 ANQGSEA. This CDR3 contains 13 residues. Trimming at V came to 6 bases and at J to 9 bases, leaving 6 bases not matched to a gene. DNA of the CDR3: TGCAGCGTCACTAGCGGGGGGCTCCTTGAGCAGTTCTTC. This encodes CSVTSGGLLEQFF.

This clone showed up just a few times. This rearrangement joins TRBV5-1 to TRBJ2-1; 8 positions match TRBD1. CDR1 is SGHRS and CDR2 is YFSETQ in the germline V gene. This CDR3 is built from 14 residues. The J segment lost 10 bases and the V segment lost 0 bases, leaving 6 bases of the junction unmatched. Here the CDR3 DNA reads TGCGCCAGCAGCTTGGCCAGGGGGCGCGAAGAGCAGTTCTTC. It is translated as CASSLARGREEQFF. Supplemented by reference TRBV5-1 and TRBJ2-1, the full variable domain reads KAGVTQTPRYLIKTRGQQVTLSCSPISGHRSVSWYQQTPGQGLQFLFEYFSETQRNKGNFPGRFSGRQFSNSRSEMNVSTLELGDSALYLCASSLARGREEQFFGPGTRLTVL.

In regard to this clone: The sample has other DNA sequences that encode this CDR3 too. The genes are TRBV19 and TRBJ1-2; the D is unclear. The CDR3 is 13 amino acids. Trimming stripped 0 bases from V and 2 bases from J, with 4 bases between. CDR1 and CDR2 (germline): LNHDA, SQIVND (reference sequence). As DNA, the CDR3 is TGTGCCAGTAGTATAGATAGAAACTATGGCTACACCTTC. Its translation is CASSIDRNYGYTF.

This clone turned up a few times. The chain is built from TRBV9 and TRBJ1-6; D uncertain. The CDR3 is 13 residues long. Germline V gene lookup returns CDR1 SGDLS and CDR2 YYNGEE. The V end lost 3 bases, the J end lost 9 bases, and 10 bases lay between the germline ends. CDR3 residues: CASSAKVGSPLHF. In DNA, the CDR3 is TGTGCCAGCAGCGCCAAAGTCGGTTCACCCCTCCACTTT.

The V call is TRBV6-5, the J call TRBJ2-7; a weak D match, TRBD1 (6 bases). Germline assignment: CDR1 MNHEY and CDR2 SVGAGI. The CDR3 covers 12 residues. Trimming shortened V by 5 bases and J by 6 bases, and 11 bases separated the two germline ends. CDR3 region: CASSQQGLEQYF. The DNA for the CDR3 is TGTGCCAGCAGTCAACAGGGTCTCGAGCAGTACTTC.

The table lists this clone with a few counts. The chain employs TRBV7-6 and TRBJ2-1, with 9 bases that match TRBD2. V lost 4 bases to trimming and J lost 2 bases; unmatched junction nucleotides: 6. The CDR3 is 16 residues long. In germline, CDR1 is SGHVS, CDR2 FNYEAQ. The CDR3 is CASSSVAGEAYNEQFF. The CDR3 region has the DNA TGTGCCAGCAGCTCAGTAGCGGGGGAGGCCTACAATGAGCAGTTCTTC.